This T cell receptor beta chain was found in a study of cytotoxic CD8 clonotypes in ibrutinib-treated CLL. Note on this clone: Its target is not known.

Trimming took off 1 base at V and 6 bases at J, with 7 bases between the two ends. Germline V lookup: CDR1 SGHDT, CDR2 YYEEEE. CDR3 length: 13 residues. Assay used: immunoSEQ multiplex PCR; TCRdb lists only in-frame clones, some missing. The data contain 130,000 or so clones, roughly 80% of them singletons. For TCR beta libraries, about 2.2 micrograms of genomic DNA were obtained from cryopreserved PBMCs. Study outcomes and limitations: T-cell clonality at baseline went above that of age-matched healthy donors and rose and fell with circulating CD8+ T-cell counts. Public clonotypes (which were uncommon) either contracted or remained stable on treatment.

This sample comprised PBMCs, obtained after 12 months of ibrutinib treatment. The J gene is TRBJ1-4, the V gene TRBV5-6; D uncertain. This TCR was recovered from a human donor with chronic lymphocytic leukemia. DNA of the CDR3: TGTGCCAGCAGCTTGAGGGTCGATGAAAAACTGTTTTTT. Translating gives CASSLRVDEKLFF.